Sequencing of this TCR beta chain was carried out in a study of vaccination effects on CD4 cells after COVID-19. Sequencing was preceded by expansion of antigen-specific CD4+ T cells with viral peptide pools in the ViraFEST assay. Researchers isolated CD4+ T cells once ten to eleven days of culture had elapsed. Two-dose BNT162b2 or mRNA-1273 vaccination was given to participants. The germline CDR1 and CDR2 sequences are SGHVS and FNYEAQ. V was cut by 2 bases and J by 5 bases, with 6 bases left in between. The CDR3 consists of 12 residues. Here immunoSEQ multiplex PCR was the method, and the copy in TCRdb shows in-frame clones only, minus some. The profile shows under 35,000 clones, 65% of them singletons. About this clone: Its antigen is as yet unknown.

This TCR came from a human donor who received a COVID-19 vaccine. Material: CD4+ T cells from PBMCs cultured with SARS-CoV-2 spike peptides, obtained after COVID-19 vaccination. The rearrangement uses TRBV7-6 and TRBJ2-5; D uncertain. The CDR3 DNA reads TGTGCCAGCAGCTTACCGCGTGAGACCCAGTACTTC. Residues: CASSLPRETQYF.